Presented here are 3 T cell receptor beta chains from one specimen sequenced in a study of T cell repertoires in cytomegalovirus infection. TCRdb called the reads again in MiXCR, with one record for every CDR3 protein. The sample carries about 530,000 distinct CDR3 sequences, more than 25% recorded once. Sequencing used PBMCs. The source is a human donor in good health (CMV status not recorded). Some clones in this sample may be carry-over from other donors' samples.

This clonotype was seen a few times. The chain recombines TRBV6-1 with TRBJ2-1; 13 bases are shared with TRBD2. Trimming removed 4 bases from V and 10 bases from J; junction bases left unmatched: 1. The CDR3 consists of 13 residues. In germline, CDR1 is MNHNS, CDR2 SASEGT. The CDR3 region is CASSGGLAGEQFF. As DNA, the CDR3 is TGTGCCAGCAGTGGGGGACTAGCGGGGGAGCAGTTCTTC.

The gene calls are TRBV5-6 and TRBJ1-2; D is perhaps TRBD1 (6 bases). The CDR3 spans 14 residues. Per the germline V gene, CDR1 is SGHDT and CDR2 is YYEEEE. Trimming pared 1 base from V and 6 bases from J, leaving 13 bases between. Written as DNA, the CDR3 is TGTGCCAGCAGCTTGAGGGCAGGGGCGGATGGCTACACCTTC. Translation: CASSLRAGADGYTF.

This clonotype occurred a few times. The rearrangement uses TRBV4-1 and TRBJ2-7; 7 bases match TRBD1. Germline trimming cut 1 base from V and 3 bases from J; bases unmatched to any gene: 6. Germline CDR1 reads MGHRA; CDR2 reads YSYEKL. This CDR3 has 15 residues. The CDR3 bases are TGCGCCAGCAGCCAAGGGGACAGAGTATTCTACGAGCAGTACTTC. Translating it yields CASSQGDRVFYEQYF.